Described below is a single T cell receptor (beta chain) sequence and its context. The target antigen is unknown. This entry is derived from a study of shared clonotypes between healthy human individuals. Trimming pared 3 bases from V and 1 base from J, leaving 13 bases between. Per germline, CDR1 SGDLS and CDR2 YYNGEE. The CDR3 length is 15 residues. Generated by immunoSEQ multiplex PCR, the TCRdb table keeps only in-frame clones and is missing some. The table records 800,000 to 950,000 clones, 95% to 97% of them present only once. It was CD45RO-negative cells, positively selected for CCR7, that made up naive CD8 cells, with terminally differentiated effector memory CD45RA+ cells excluded. Study outcomes and limitations: Depth was large, yet rarefaction showed that sorted-subset sequencing was incomplete. Non-shared clonotypes showed lower generation probabilities than clonotypes common to all four donors. Among the subsets, naive ones generally showed larger estimated richness than memory ones. Across a handful of donors, naive CD4 shared approximately 4.5%, naive CD8 around 3.5%, memory CD4 2% to 2.5%, memory CD8 0.4%.

This receptor was taken from a young man in good health. The chain combines TRBV9 with TRBJ2-5; a possible D gene is TRBD2 (5 bases). The sequenced sample was naive CD8+ T cells sorted from blood. CDR3 coding DNA: TGTGCCAGCAGCGCCGAGGGAGTTACCCAAGAGACCCAGTACTTC. Translating gives CASSAEGVTQETQYF.